A single sample gave rise to the 29 T cell receptor beta chains below, sequenced in a study of blood T cells in healthy people across ages. Next came a second PCR, run for about 6 to 12 cycles, which used a sample-barcoded 5' primer along with a J-beta primer mix. TCRdb re-called the 5' RACE reads with MiXCR, one entry per CDR3 protein. In the table there are just over 800,000 distinct CDR3 sequences, 60% to 80% of which are singletons. Sequencing was carried out using blood. These receptors originate from a man younger than 40 in good health.

V usage is TRBV7-2 and J usage is TRBJ2-7, with TRBD1 identical over 7 bases. The ends lost 5 bases at V and 2 bases at J; junction bases unmatched: 9. This CDR3 has 15 residues. Germline V gene lookup returns CDR1 SGHTA and CDR2 FQGNSA. As DNA, the CDR3 is TGTGCCAGCAGCGAGGGACCCGGGACAGCCTACGAGCAGTACTTC. It codes for CASSEGPGTAYEQYF.

The chain recombines TRBV28 with TRBJ1-5; D might be TRBD1 (6 bases). Germline assignment: CDR1 MDHEN and CDR2 SYDVKM. The CDR3 consists of 11 residues. V gave up 8 bases and J gave up 9 bases, with 11 bases separating them. CDR3: CASPIGGPQHF. CDR3 nucleotides: TGTGCCAGCCCCATAGGGGGGCCCCAGCATTTT.

Concerning this clonotype: Sequence at one end of the junction differs from germline and may be a read error. The chain recombines TRBV6-7 with TRBJ2-6; D gene uncertain. TRBV6-7 qualifies as an ORF whose function is uncertain. The CDR3 length is 16 residues. The CDR3 nucleotides read TGTGCCAGCAGTTACTCAGGCAACTCTGGGACCAACGTCCTGACTTTC. Its protein is CASSYSGNSGTNVLTF.

The V call is TRBV3-1, the J call TRBJ1-2; D gene uncertain. The CDR3 loop spans 12 amino acids. CDR1 and CDR2 from the germline V gene are LGHDT and YNNKEL (reference sequence). V lost 0 bases and J 12 bases, leaving 11 bases between the germline ends. In DNA form, the CDR3 reads TGTGCCAGCAGCCAAGAGAAGAGCCGGCACACCTTC. Its translation: CASSQEKSRHTF.

This clonotype was counted only a few times. The V call is TRBV12-3 or TRBV12-4, the J call TRBJ2-1, with 9 nucleotides matching TRBD2. Losses at the gene ends were 6 bases for V and 9 bases for J; bases not matched to a gene: 9. CDR3 length equals 14 residues. CDR3: CASSPGRREGEQFF. CDR3 coding DNA: TGTGCCAGCAGCCCAGGCAGGCGGGAGGGTGAGCAGTTCTTC.

The chain couples TRBV20-1 to TRBJ2-1, with 11 nucleotides matching TRBD2. CDR1 and CDR2 from the germline V gene are DFQATT and SNEGSKA (reference sequence). V was pared by 0 bases and J by 7 bases, with 5 bases of the junction left unmatched. The CDR3 spans 15 residues. CDR3 sequence reads: CSARETSGGSNEQFF. In DNA form, the CDR3 reads TGCAGTGCTAGAGAAACTAGCGGGGGATCGAATGAGCAGTTCTTC.

The V gene is TRBV10-3, the J gene TRBJ2-5; 10 bases align to TRBD2. The CDR3 is 15 residues long. Trimming cost V 3 bases and J 2 bases; bases outside gene matches: 3. Looked up from germline, CDR1 is ENHRY and CDR2 is SYGVKD. CDR3 in DNA: TGTGCCATCAGTGACCCGGGACTAGCGCAAGAGACCCAGTACTTC. Its translation is CAISDPGLAQETQYF.

The V call is TRBV4-2, the J call TRBJ1-2, with D possibly being TRBD1 (5 bases). The CDR3 runs 15 residues. V gave up 0 bases and J gave up 8 bases, with 16 bases separating them. CDR1 is LGHNA, CDR2 YNFKEQ, per germline. The CDR3: CASSQDHQGPGGYTF. CDR3 nucleotides: TGTGCCAGCAGCCAAGATCACCAGGGCCCAGGAGGCTACACCTTC.

The rearrangement links TRBV5-1 to TRBJ2-5; D gene uncertain. Germline values: CDR1 SGHRS, CDR2 YFSETQ. V gave up 6 bases and J gave up 4 bases, with 19 bases separating them. The CDR3 is 15 residues long. CDR3: CASNEGNQWGETQYF. CDR3 DNA: TGCGCCAGCAATGAAGGGAACCAATGGGGAGAGACCCAGTACTTC.

The rearrangement joins TRBV20-1 to TRBJ1-6; no firm D call. Germline loops: CDR1 DFQATT, CDR2 SNEGSKA (reference sequence). This CDR3 contains 14 residues. V lost 6 bases to trimming and J lost 4 bases, with 13 bases between them. The CDR3 nucleotides read TGCAGTGCCCCGTTTGGGCCATATAATTCACCCCTCCACTTT. It translates to CSAPFGPYNSPLHF.

The J gene is TRBJ2-1, the V gene TRBV7-7; D unresolved. Per germline, CDR1 SSHAT and CDR2 FNYEAQ (reference sequence). V was shortened by 2 bases and J by 10 bases, with 18 bases between the two germline ends. CDR3 length: 15 residues. The CDR3 DNA is TGTGCCAGCAGCTTAACGGCGGCAGAGTCCAGGGAGCAGTTCTTC. Translated, it gives CASSLTAAESREQFF.

The chain employs TRBV4-3 and TRBJ1-1; D remains ambiguous. Germline-derived CDR1 and CDR2 are LGHNA and YSLEER. This CDR3 comprises 14 residues. V gave up 8 bases and J gave up 0 bases, with 13 bases separating them. The CDR3 reads CASSSLDMNTEAFF. In DNA, the CDR3 is TGCGCCAGCTCGTCACTAGACATGAACACTGAAGCTTTCTTT.

There are a few counts of this clonotype. Germline is not matched at one junction end, which may reflect a read error. The chain carries TRBV4-3 and TRBJ2-7; D gene ambiguous. This CDR3 has 13 residues. Germline CDR1 is LGHNA and CDR2 is YSLEER. The CDR3 DNA reads as TGTGCCAGCAGCCAAGGTCACAGCTACGAGCAGTACTTC. It codes for CASSQGHSYEQYF.

The chain is built from TRBV5-1 and TRBJ2-5; 7 nucleotides match TRBD1. The germline V gene encodes CDR1 SGHRS and CDR2 YFSETQ. V gave up 4 bases and J gave up 1 base; unmatched junction bases: 7. CDR3 size: 15 residues. In DNA form, the CDR3 reads TGCGCCAGCAGCGACGGGACAGCGGTCCAAGAGACCCAGTACTTC. This translates into CASSDGTAVQETQYF.

V is TRBV4-1 and J is TRBJ2-2; 9 bases line up with TRBD1. The trim removed 0 bases at V and 10 bases at J, leaving 6 bases unmatched. The CDR3 extends over 15 amino acids. Per germline, CDR1 MGHRA and CDR2 YSYEKL. CDR3 sequence: CASSQDRDRAEELFF. In DNA, the CDR3 is TGCGCCAGCAGCCAAGATAGGGACAGGGCGGAGGAGCTGTTTTTT.

The V and J genes are TRBV15 and TRBJ2-3; no definite D call. The CDR3 has 13 residues. Trimming took off 7 bases at V and 2 bases at J, with 10 bases between the two ends. Germline CDR1 LNHNV, CDR2 YYDKDF (reference sequence). The CDR3 bases are TGTGCCACCACACCAGGTTCCACAGATACGCAGTATTTT. Residues: CATTPGSTDTQYF.

The V and J genes are TRBV10-3 and TRBJ2-1; 13 bases align to TRBD2. The V gene's germline CDR1 is ENHRY and CDR2 SYGVKD. The J segment lost 8 bases and the V segment lost 3 bases, leaving 1 base of the junction unmatched. The CDR3 consists of 14 residues. This CDR3 is CAISDGLAGDEQFF. CDR3 coding DNA: TGTGCCATCAGTGACGGACTAGCGGGGGATGAGCAGTTCTTC.

The rearrangement links TRBV2 to TRBJ1-6; D gene uncertain. The V end was cut by 6 bases, the J end by 9 bases, with 15 bases between. Germline V gene data show CDR1 as SNHLY and CDR2 as FYNNEI. The CDR3 contains 14 residues. The CDR3: CASREASGASPLHF. The CDR3 nucleotides read TGTGCCAGCAGGGAGGCTTCCGGAGCTTCACCCCTCCACTTT.

This clonotype has only a few counts. The V call is TRBV5-5, the J call TRBJ1-2; D gene ambiguous. The CDR3 sequence is 11 residues long. Trimming cost V 2 bases and J 7 bases, with 6 bases left between them. CDR1 SGHKS and CDR2 YYEKEE come from the germline V gene (reference sequence). The CDR3 DNA reads as TGTGCCAGCAGCTTTTTCTCTGGCTACACCTTC. As protein: CASSFFSGYTF.

The V and J genes are TRBV5-1 and TRBJ2-5; D is ambiguous. The V gene lost 3 bases and the J gene lost 5 bases, with 17 bases spanning the gap. CDR1 is SGHRS, CDR2 YFSETQ, per germline. The length of the CDR3 is 15 residues. The chain's CDR3 is CASSSVGTDGETQYF. DNA of the CDR3: TGCGCCAGCAGCTCGGTCGGCACAGACGGGGAGACCCAGTACTTC.

This clonotype was found a few times. This chain joins TRBV9 and TRBJ2-5; 7 bases map to TRBD1. V lost 4 bases, J lost 5 bases, and 11 bases stayed unmatched. This CDR3 contains 15 residues. In germline, CDR1 is SGDLS, CDR2 YYNGEE. CDR3 loop: CASSPRDSLRETQYF. CDR3 sequence (DNA): TGTGCCAGCAGCCCCCGGGACAGCCTCAGGGAGACCCAGTACTTC.

The table lists this clonotype with a few counts. V and J are TRBV20-1 and TRBJ2-7; TRBD2 matches at 13 bases. Germline trimming cut 3 bases from V and 7 bases from J; bases unmatched to any gene: 3. Germline V gene sequence: CDR1 DFQATT, CDR2 SNEGSKA (reference sequence). This CDR3 comprises 13 residues. The CDR3 here is CSASGLAGAEQYF. CDR3 sequence (DNA): TGCAGTGCTAGCGGACTAGCGGGGGCAGAGCAGTACTTC.

The chain joins TRBV6-6 to TRBJ2-7, with D maybe TRBD1 (6 bases). The germline V and J ends were trimmed by 6 bases and 1 base, with 13 bases remaining between them. The CDR3 extends over 14 amino acids. The germline V gene encodes CDR1 MNHNY and CDR2 SVGAGI (reference sequence). The CDR3 here is CASRQGLASYEQYF. The CDR3 DNA reads TGTGCCAGCAGACAGGGATTGGCGTCCTACGAGCAGTACTTC.

The chain links TRBV7-2 to TRBJ2-3, with 10 positions matching TRBD2. After removal of 5 bases from V and 5 bases from J, the junction contained 13 bases not matched to a gene. Germline-derived CDR1 and CDR2 are SGHTA and FQGNSA. The length of the CDR3 is 17 residues. The DNA for the CDR3 is TGTGCCAGCAGCGCGCGACTAGCGGGCCATGAAGTAGATACGCAGTATTTT. Protein: CASSARLAGHEVDTQYF.

J is TRBJ2-7 and V is TRBV7-2, with 12 bases aligning to TRBD2. Germline V lookup: CDR1 SGHTA, CDR2 FQGNSA. The CDR3 is 15 residues long. J gave up 3 bases and V 5 bases, and 5 bases lay outside the gene matches. This CDR3 reads CASSQLAGGFYEQYF. CDR3 DNA sequence: TGTGCCAGCAGCCAACTAGCGGGGGGATTCTACGAGCAGTACTTC.

The J gene is TRBJ2-1, the V gene TRBV4-3; D is tentatively TRBD1 or TRBD2 (6 bases each). V was shortened by 1 base and J by 11 bases, with 21 bases between the two germline ends. This CDR3 region has 16 residues. From germline, CDR1 is LGHNA and CDR2 YSLEER. The CDR3 nucleotides read TGCGCCAGCAGCCAAGGTCCCGTGGGGGGCCATGTTAAGCAGTTCTTC. Translating gives CASSQGPVGGHVKQFF.

The V and J genes are TRBV7-8 and TRBJ2-3; 10 bases align to TRBD2. The ends lost 5 bases at V and 10 bases at J; junction bases unmatched: 18. CDR1 is SGHVS, CDR2 FQNEAQ, per germline. This CDR3 is built from 17 residues. CDR3 residues: CASSRGSGGALMTSQYF. CDR3 nucleotides: TGTGCCAGCAGCAGAGGGAGCGGGGGGGCGTTGATGACTTCGCAGTATTTT.

This clonotype has ten or more counts. This sequence joins TRBV27 and TRBJ2-6; D not resolved. CDR1 is MNHEY and CDR2 is SMNVEV in the germline V gene (reference sequence). The V end was cut by 4 bases, the J end by 0 bases, with 4 bases between. This CDR3 spans 14 amino acids. The CDR3: CASSSLSGANVLTF. CDR3 DNA: TGTGCCAGCAGTTCCCTCTCTGGGGCCAACGTCCTGACTTTC.

J is TRBJ2-7 and V is TRBV29-1; D might be TRBD1 (5 bases). The V and J ends lost 8 bases and 1 base respectively, with 15 bases between them. CDR1 is SQVTM, CDR2 ANQGSEA, per germline. The CDR3 is 13 amino acids. The CDR3 sequence: CSPAVAGSYEQYF. The CDR3 coding sequence is TGCAGCCCGGCAGTGGCAGGGTCCTACGAGCAGTACTTC.